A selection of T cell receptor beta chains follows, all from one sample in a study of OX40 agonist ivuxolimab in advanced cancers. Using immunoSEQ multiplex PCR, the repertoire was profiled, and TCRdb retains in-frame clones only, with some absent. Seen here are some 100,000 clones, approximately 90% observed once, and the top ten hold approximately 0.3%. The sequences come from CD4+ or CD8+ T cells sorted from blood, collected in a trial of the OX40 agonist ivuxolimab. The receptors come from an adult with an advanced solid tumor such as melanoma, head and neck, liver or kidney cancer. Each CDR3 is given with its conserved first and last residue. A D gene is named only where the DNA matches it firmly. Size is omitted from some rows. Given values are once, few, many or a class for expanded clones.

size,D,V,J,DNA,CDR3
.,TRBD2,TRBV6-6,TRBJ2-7,TGTGCCAGCATTAAGCGGGAGGGCCATTACGAGCAGTACTTC,CASIKREGHYEQYF
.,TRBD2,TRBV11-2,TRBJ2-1,TGTGCCAGCAGCCCCTCGGCGGGAGTGTTTAATGAGCAGTTCTTC,CASSPSAGVFNEQFF
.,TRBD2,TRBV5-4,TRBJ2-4,TGTGCCAGCAGCAAGCGGGAGGGGAAAAACATTCAGTACTTC,CASSKREGKNIQYF
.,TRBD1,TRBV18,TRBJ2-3,TGTGCCAGCTCTCCGACAGGGGCTCGCACAGATACGCAGTATTTT,CASSPTGARTDTQYF
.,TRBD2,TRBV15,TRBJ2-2,TGTGCCACCAGCAGGGCGGGGACTAGCGGAATCAACACCGGGGAGCTGTTTTTT,CATSRAGTSGINTGELFF
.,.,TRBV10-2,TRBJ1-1,TGCGCCAGCAGTGGGCAGGGGAACACTGAAGCTTTCTTT,CASSGQGNTEAFF
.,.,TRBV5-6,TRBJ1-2,TGTGCCAGCAGCATAACAGCTAACTATGGCTACACCTTC,CASSITANYGYTF
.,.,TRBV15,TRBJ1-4,TGTGCCACCAGCCCGGGGTCGTGGGGGCGTGCAACTAATGAAAAACTGTTTTTT,CATSPGSWGRATNEKLFF
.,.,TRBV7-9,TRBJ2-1,TGTGCCAGCAGCTTAGTGGGGTCCTACAATGAGCAGTTCTTC,CASSLVGSYNEQFF
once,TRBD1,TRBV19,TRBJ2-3,TGTGCCAGTAGTATGCAGGGGGCGGCAGATACGCAGTATTTT,CASSMQGAADTQYF
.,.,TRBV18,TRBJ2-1,TGTGCCAGCTCACGGTCCCCGGGACCCTACAATGAGCAGTTCTTC,CASSRSPGPYNEQFF
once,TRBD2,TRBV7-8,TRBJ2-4,TGTGCCAGCAGCCCAGGGACTAGCGGGAGTATTCAGTACTTC,CASSPGTSGSIQYF
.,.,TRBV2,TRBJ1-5,TGTGCCAGCAGTGGAGGACAGAGCAATCAGCCCCAGCATTTT,CASSGGQSNQPQHF
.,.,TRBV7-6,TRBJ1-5,TGTGCCAGCAGCTTAGACAGCAATCAGCCCCAGCATTTT,CASSLDSNQPQHF
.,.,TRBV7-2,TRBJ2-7,TGTGCCAGCAGCTTAGACTGGGCCAACTACGAGCAGTACTTC,CASSLDWANYEQYF
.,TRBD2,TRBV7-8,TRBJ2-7,TGTGCCAGCAGCGCCCGGGGGGGGCTAGCGGGAGGTTACGAGCAGTACTTC,CASSARGGLAGGYEQYF
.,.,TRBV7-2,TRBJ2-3,TGTGCCAGCAGCGCGACAGGTACAGATACGCAGTATTTT,CASSATGTDTQYF
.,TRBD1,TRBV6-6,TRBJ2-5,TGTGCCAGCAGTTCAGGGGGCGTCGAGACCCAGTACTTC,CASSSGGVETQYF
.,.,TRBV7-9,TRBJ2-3,TGTGCCAGCGGATTAGCTAGTTCAGATACGCAGTATTTT,CASGLASSDTQYF
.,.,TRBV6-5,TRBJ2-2,TGTGCCAGCAGTTACATATACACCGGGGAGCTGTTTTTT,CASSYIYTGELFF
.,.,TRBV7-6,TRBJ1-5,TGTGCCAGCAGCGACGGGCAAAATCAGCCCCAGCATTTT,CASSDGQNQPQHF
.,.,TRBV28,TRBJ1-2,TGTGCCAGCGGGGGGGCCTATGGCTACACCTTC,CASGGAYGYTF
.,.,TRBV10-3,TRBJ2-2,TGTGCCATCAGTGAGCCGCCGATCTCTGGGAACACCGGGGAGCTGTTTTTT,CAISEPPISGNTGELFF
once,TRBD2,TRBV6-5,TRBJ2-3,TGTGCCAGCACCGTGGCTAGCGGGCGCACAGATACGCAGTATTTT,CASTVASGRTDTQYF
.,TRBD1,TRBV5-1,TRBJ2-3,TGCGCCAGCAGCTTGGGGGGACAGGGAAGCACAGATACGCAGTATTTT,CASSLGGQGSTDTQYF
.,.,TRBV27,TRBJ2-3,TGTGCCAGCAGCACGCGGAGCGGGACAACCACAGATACGCAGTATTTT,CASSTRSGTTTDTQYF
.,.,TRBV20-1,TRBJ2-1,TGCACTCCCGGGGCGGCAAATGAGCAGTTCTTC,CTPGAANEQFF
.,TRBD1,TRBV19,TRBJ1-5,TGTGCCAGTAGGTCTAGATACAGGGGTAGCAATCAGCCCCAGCATTTT,CASRSRYRGSNQPQHF
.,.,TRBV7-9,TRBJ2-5,TGTGCCAGCAGCTTAGCTACAGGGAAGGAGACCCAGTACTTC,CASSLATGKETQYF
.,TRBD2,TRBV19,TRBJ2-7,TGTGCCAGTAGGGCGGGAGGAACCTCCTACGAGCAGTACTTC,CASRAGGTSYEQYF
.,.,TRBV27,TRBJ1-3,TGTGCCAGCAGTCTGTCGGGACATCCAGGAAACACCATATATTTT,CASSLSGHPGNTIYF
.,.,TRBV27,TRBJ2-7,TGTGCCAGCAGTTCCGTGGCAGGGAGAGGCTACGAGCAGTACTTC,CASSSVAGRGYEQYF
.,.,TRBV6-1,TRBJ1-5,TGTGCCAGCAGTGTTTTCCCATTCAATCAGCCCCAGCATTTT,CASSVFPFNQPQHF
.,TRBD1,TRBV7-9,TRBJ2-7,TGTGCCAGCAGCGCCGGGACAGTCTCCTACGAGCAGTACTTC,CASSAGTVSYEQYF
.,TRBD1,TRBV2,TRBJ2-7,TGTGCCAGCAGTGAAGCGTCTGGGACAGCCAAACAGTTC,CASSEASGTAKQF
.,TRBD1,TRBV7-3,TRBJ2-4,TGTGCCAGCAGCTTAACTGGGACAGGAGTAGCCAAAAACATTCAGTACTTC,CASSLTGTGVAKNIQYF
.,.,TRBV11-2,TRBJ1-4,TGTGCCAGCAGCCTAGGGACGGCTAATGAAAAACTGTTTTTT,CASSLGTANEKLFF
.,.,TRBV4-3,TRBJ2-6,TGCGCCAGCAGCCAAGATCTGGCAGGGACTTCTGGGGCCAACGTCCTGACTTTC,CASSQDLAGTSGANVLTF
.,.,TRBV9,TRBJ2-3,TGTGCCAGCAGCGTAAGGTCTAGCGATGGAACAGATACGCAGTATTTT,CASSVRSSDGTDTQYF
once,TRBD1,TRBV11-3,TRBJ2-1,TGTGCCAGCAGTCCGGGACAGGGGGCGAATGAGCAGTTCTTC,CASSPGQGANEQFF
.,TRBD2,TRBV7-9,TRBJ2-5,TGTGCCAGCAGCTTAGGGACTAGCGGGAGAGAGACCCAGTACTTC,CASSLGTSGRETQYF
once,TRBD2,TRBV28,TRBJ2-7,TGTGCCAGCAGTTTCCTAGCGGGCTCCTACGAGCAGTACTTC,CASSFLAGSYEQYF
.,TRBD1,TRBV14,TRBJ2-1,TGTGCCAGCAGCCCCTTGGGGACAGGGACTTACAATGAGCAGTTCTTC,CASSPLGTGTYNEQFF
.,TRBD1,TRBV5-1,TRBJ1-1,TGCGCCAGCAGTTTAACGGGACAGGGGGACGCTGAAGCTTTCTTT,CASSLTGQGDAEAFF
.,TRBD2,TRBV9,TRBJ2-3,TGTGCCAGCAGCACCGGGGGGTTTAGCGCAGATACGCAGTATTTT,CASSTGGFSADTQYF
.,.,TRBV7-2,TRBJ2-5,TGTGCCAGCAGCTCCGGGACACGAGAGACCCAGTACTTC,CASSSGTRETQYF
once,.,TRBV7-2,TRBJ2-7,TGTGCCAGCAGCCTGGGACTCCGTTCCTACGAGCAGTACTTC,CASSLGLRSYEQYF
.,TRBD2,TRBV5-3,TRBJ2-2,TGTGCCAGAAGCAATACTAGCGGTGCGTGGACCGGGGAGCTGTTTTTT,CARSNTSGAWTGELFF
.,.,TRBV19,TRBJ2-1,TGTGCCAGCCGCCGACTAGGAGGGGGATCTTACAATGAGCAGTTCTTC,CASRRLGGGSYNEQFF
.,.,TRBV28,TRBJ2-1,TGTGCCAGCAGATTATACAATGAGCAGTTCTTC,CASRLYNEQFF
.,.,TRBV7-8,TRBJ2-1,TGTGCCAGCAGCCGGAAAGGGAATGAGCAGTTCTTC,CASSRKGNEQFF